These 17 T cell receptor beta chains were sequenced from one sample in a study of shared clonotypes between healthy human individuals. Data came from immunoSEQ multiplex PCR; TCRdb stores just in-frame clones and leaves some out. The sample lists 400,000 to 500,000 clones; around 80% were seen once. The material sequenced was PBMCs. The origin of the receptors is a woman aged 40 to 50 in good health. Some clones in this sample may be carry-over from other donors' samples.

This clone was recorded at least ten times. The chain is built from TRBV5-1 and TRBJ2-1; the D gene could be TRBD1 or TRBD2 (5 bases each). V gave up 3 bases and J gave up 7 bases, with 17 bases separating them. The CDR3 is 15 amino acids. Germline V gene data show CDR1 as SGHRS and CDR2 as YFSETQ. Here the CDR3 reads CASSSLGEPLNEQFF. CDR3 sequence (DNA): TGCGCCAGCAGCTCTTTGGGGGAGCCATTGAATGAGCAGTTCTTC.

V is TRBV7-2 and J is TRBJ1-3; the D gene is possibly TRBD1 (6 bases). V lost 4 bases to trimming and J lost 1 base, with 11 bases between them. CDR1 is SGHTA and CDR2 is FQGNSA in the germline V gene. The CDR3 has 15 amino acids. This CDR3 is CASSWQTGSGNTIYF. The CDR3 DNA is TGTGCCAGCAGCTGGCAAACAGGGTCTGGAAACACCATATATTTT.

There are a few counts of this clone. This rearrangement joins TRBV5-1 to TRBJ1-2; D is ambiguous. The CDR3 runs 14 residues. The germline V gene encodes CDR1 SGHRS and CDR2 YFSETQ. Deletions cut 0 bases from V and 3 bases from J, with 9 bases between. The CDR3 sequence: CASSLAGSDYGYTF. CDR3 coding DNA: TGCGCCAGCAGCTTGGCCGGGTCGGACTATGGCTACACCTTC.

The rearrangement joins TRBV19 to TRBJ2-7, with D maybe TRBD2 (8 bases). V was shortened by 8 bases and J by 3 bases, with 17 bases between the two germline ends. The length of the CDR3 is 14 residues. Germline V gives CDR1 LNHDA, CDR2 SQIVND (reference sequence). The CDR3 reads CASGTAGAIYEQYF. In DNA, the CDR3 is TGTGCCAGTGGGACAGCGGGAGCCATCTACGAGCAGTACTTC.

Concerning this clone itself: Other DNA sequences in the same sample also yield this CDR3. V usage is TRBV29-1 and J usage is TRBJ2-5; D unresolved. CDR3 length: 12 residues. Germline V gives CDR1 SQVTM, CDR2 ANQGSEA. Trimming left V 4 bases short and J 2 bases short, with 8 bases between. The CDR3 DNA is TGCAGCGTTGGGACCCAACAAGAGACCCAGTACTTC. This codes for CSVGTQQETQYF.

This sequence joins TRBV28 and TRBJ1-3; D ambiguous. The CDR3 is 16 amino acids. CDR1 and CDR2 (germline): MDHEN, SYDVKM. V lost 4 bases and J 0 bases, leaving 13 bases between the germline ends. The CDR3 DNA reads TGTGCCAGCAGTTCACACCCGGGAACCTCTGGAAACACCATATATTTT. Translated, it gives CASSSHPGTSGNTIYF.

This chain joins TRBV7-8 and TRBJ1-2, with D hard to call. The CDR3 is 17 residues long. Between the trimmed V and J ends, which lost 0 bases and 3 bases, there was a span of 17 bases. CDR1 is SGHVS and CDR2 is FQNEAQ in the germline V gene. The CDR3 spells CASSLARWSSVDYGYTF. CDR3 in DNA: TGTGCCAGCAGCTTAGCGCGGTGGTCTAGTGTGGACTATGGCTACACCTTC.

This clone was detected a few times. V and J are TRBV29-1 and TRBJ2-1; 9 nucleotides agree with TRBD2. V dropped 5 bases and J dropped 9; count of bases not matched to a gene: 23. This CDR3 contains 18 residues. Germline CDR1 is SQVTM and CDR2 is ANQGSEA. The CDR3 nucleotides are TGCAGCGTTCGGGGGCGGCCGGGAGCGGGAGGCCGTCGGGGTGAGCAGTTCTTC. Its translation: CSVRGRPGAGGRRGEQFF.

As for this clone: With only one base between it and a far larger clone, this is likely a read error. Within the sample, other DNA sequences also encode this same CDR3. CDR3 loop: CASSPRDREVVKNIQYF. The DNA of the CDR3 is TGTGCCAGCAGTCCCCGGGACAGGGAGGTTGTCAAAAACATTCAGTACTTC. V is TRBV27 and J is TRBJ2-4; 9 bases are shared with TRBD1. From germline, CDR1 is MNHEY and CDR2 SMNVEV (reference sequence). The CDR3 contains 17 residues. V shed 5 bases and J 3 bases; nucleotides not matched to a gene: 11.

A single count supports this clone. The gene calls are TRBV9 and TRBJ2-5; 7 bases are a match to TRBD2. The J segment lost 10 bases and the V segment lost 0 bases, leaving 12 bases of the junction unmatched. This CDR3 has 15 amino acids. Per the germline V gene, CDR1 is SGDLS and CDR2 is YYNGEE. The CDR3 loop reads CASSVGLGGPAIQYF. The CDR3 region has the DNA TGTGCCAGCAGCGTAGGATTGGGAGGGCCTGCTATCCAGTACTTC.

This chain joins TRBV25-1 and TRBJ2-5; a possible D gene is TRBD2 (5 bases). V lost 2 bases to trimming and J lost 3 bases, with 10 bases between them. CDR3 length: 14 amino acids. CDR1 and CDR2 from the germline V gene are MGHDK and SYGVNS. This chain's CDR3 is CASSEAREKETQYF. DNA of the CDR3: TGTGCCAGCAGTGAAGCCCGGGAAAAAGAGACCCAGTACTTC.

This clone has more than one count but fewer than ten. This sequence joins TRBV4-2 and TRBJ1-1; TRBD1 agrees at 9 bases. V dropped 3 bases and J dropped 1; count of bases not matched to a gene: 3. The CDR3 runs to 15 residues. Germline CDR1 and CDR2: LGHNA and YNFKEQ. This CDR3 reads CASSHPGQGNTEAFF. For the CDR3, the DNA is TGTGCCAGCAGCCACCCGGGACAGGGGAACACTGAAGCTTTCTTT.

A single count supports this clone. This chain joins TRBV6-1 and TRBJ1-5; weak D call: TRBD1 (5 bases). Trimming shortened V by 8 bases and J by 5 bases, and 19 bases separated the two germline ends. Germline assignment: CDR1 MNHNS and CDR2 SASEGT. The CDR3 is made up of 15 amino acids. CDR3 in amino acids: CASGRSTTGDQPQHF. The CDR3 nucleotides are TGTGCCAGCGGGCGCTCCACAACGGGGGATCAGCCCCAGCATTTT.

The chain has TRBV19 and TRBJ2-5; D remains ambiguous. Trimming left V 3 bases short and J 5 bases short, with 7 bases between. Germline CDR1 is LNHDA and CDR2 is SQIVND (reference sequence). CDR3 length equals 12 residues. The CDR3 nucleotides read TGTGCCAGTAGTATTATGGGGGAGACCCAGTACTTC. Translated: CASSIMGETQYF.

V is TRBV5-1 and J is TRBJ2-2; possibly TRBD2 for D (5 bases). The germline V gene has CDR1 SGHRS and CDR2 YFSETQ. This CDR3 comprises 16 residues. Deletions cut 4 bases from V and 4 bases from J, with 17 bases between. The CDR3 region is CASSPLRNRGTGELFF. CDR3 in DNA: TGCGCCAGCAGCCCCCTCCGAAATCGGGGCACCGGGGAGCTGTTTTTT.

V and J are TRBV5-1 and TRBJ2-6; D remains unclear. CDR3 length: 15 residues. V dropped 4 bases and J dropped 4 bases, with 12 bases sitting between them. From germline, CDR1 is SGHRS and CDR2 YFSETQ. The CDR3 loop reads CASSAEPEGANVLTF. The CDR3 nucleotides read TGCGCCAGCAGCGCGGAACCGGAAGGGGCCAACGTCCTGACTTTC.

This chain links TRBV9 with TRBJ1-3; perhaps TRBD1 as D (5 bases). This CDR3 is built from 16 residues. Deletions cut 3 bases from V and 1 base from J, with 14 bases between. The germline gives CDR1 SGDLS, CDR2 YYNGEE. The CDR3 DNA is TGTGCCAGCAGCGCCACAGGACATCAGTCTGGAAACACCATATATTTT. This sequence encodes CASSATGHQSGNTIYF.